This TCR beta chain was retrieved from a study of human T cells and chemical hapten exposure (dated by TCRdb to the early 2020s). Broadly, across the study: For sensitization, 2% DPC in acetone was applied to a 2 cm by 2 cm area of upper inner arm skin. Patch testing was done on the upper back using Finn chambers containing 0.01% DPC, and results were scored after 6 days according to International Contact Dermatitis Research Group standards. Throughout the roughly 25-week study period, patients were also given weekly therapeutic DPC doses on the scalp. Around 30 alopecia patients provided blood for TCR sequencing at one to four time points (pre-sensitization, 2, 6 and 24 weeks). Blood samples were taken from patients before sensitization (week 0) and then at 2, 6 and about 24 weeks after DPC sensitization. The patient cohort, mostly female, included alopecia areata with under or over 50% scalp involvement, alopecia totalis and alopecia universalis. Libraries were combined into a pool for sequencing, and differences in TCR yield between samples came mainly from small differences in library volumes within the pool. In alopecia patients, the study followed how the peripheral blood TCR repertoire changed in vivo over primary and secondary sensitization to diphenylcyclopropenone (DPC), a hapten.

The time point label, read with the paper, signifies: patch test 1, 2 weeks after DPC sensitization. In the paper's terms, the treatment or condition label means: therapeutic diphenylcyclopropenone sensitization with weekly scalp DPC. Blood at each patch-test visit was drawn before the patch test was applied. Eligible patients were aged 18 to 70, diagnosed with alopecia, deemed suitable for DPC therapy, and excluded if pregnant. Total RNA was isolated from unfractionated whole blood collected in Tempus Blood RNA tubes. CDR1 and CDR2 are read off the germline V gene as SGHTA and FQGNSA. Trimming leaves V shorter by 5 bases and J shorter by 2 bases, with the junction holding 11 bases beyond the gene matches. From the cysteine through the phenylalanine, the CDR3 covers 17 amino acids. Just the 51-base CDR3 DNA is kept, in frame starting at base 1. This clonotype was observed at least ten times. Its binding antigen is unknown. No base qualities exist here, and no much larger clone lies one base off it.

Library generation was performed with RACE. These reads were obtained on a NextSeq 500. During library preparation, unique molecular identifiers were attached to individual cDNA molecules so that TCRs could be counted quantitatively and reproducibly. For every blood RNA sample, sequencing covered both the TCR alpha and TCR beta chains. Regarding the original processing steps: The median number of TCRs per sample was around 100,000, ranging from roughly 23,224 to 690,600. V, J and CDR3 annotation of the TCR reads was carried out using the Decombinator software suite. For the PS versus PT1 abundance plots, all samples were subsampled to the same number of TCRs (28,000). Expanded TCRs were defined as absent before sensitization and observed at least eight times at the 2-week time point. TCRdb trimmed the raw reads at Q25, called clones with MiXCR and kept productive beta chains. Rows are unified per CDR3 protein, each entry keeping the most common DNA and genes. The V and J calls and clone size come from TCRdb's table, not from the authors' own analysis. Present in this sample are about 380,000 distinct CDR3 sequences, 4.8% of which were seen just once. The top ten clones comprise around 2.3% of the sample.

Beyond this particular receptor, the publication reports: Significantly more large CDR3 similarity clusters were formed by expanded TCRs than by pre-sensitization or healthy control sets, consistent with antigen-driven responses. Patch test score was positively correlated with the number of PT1 expanded TCRs, with significance at thresholds 8, 16 and 32 but not at 4. DPC sensitization did not change how many TCRs were above 1 in 1000 frequency, and no evidence was found of alterations in global repertoire structure. Because all patients had alopecia, a presumed autoimmune disease, the immune response of the patients might differ from that of healthy individuals. After repeated subsampling, changes were observed in the strength of the expansion versus patch-test correlation and in the threshold at which the correlation became significant.

The chain is assembled from TRBV7-2 and TRBJ2-4, with TRBD2 identical over 8 junction bases. This receptor was obtained from a woman between 45 and 60 years old with alopecia areata. Some clones in this sample may be carry-over from other donors' samples. The source material was whole blood, sampled in connection with sensitization to the hapten diphenylcyclopropenone (DPC). The CDR3 region reads CASSATLTSATKNIQYF. The sequence in DNA is TGTGCCAGCAGCGCCACCCTGACTAGCGCGACCAAAAACATTCAGTACTTC. The variable domain in full, with residues beyond the CDR3 obtained from the reference TRBV7-2 and TRBJ2-4 genes, is GAGVSQSPSNKVTEKGKDVELRCDPISGHTALYWYRQSLGQGLEFLIYFQGNSAPDKSGLPSDRFSAERTGGSVSTLTIQRTQQEDSAVYLCASSATLTSATKNIQYFGAGTRLSVL.